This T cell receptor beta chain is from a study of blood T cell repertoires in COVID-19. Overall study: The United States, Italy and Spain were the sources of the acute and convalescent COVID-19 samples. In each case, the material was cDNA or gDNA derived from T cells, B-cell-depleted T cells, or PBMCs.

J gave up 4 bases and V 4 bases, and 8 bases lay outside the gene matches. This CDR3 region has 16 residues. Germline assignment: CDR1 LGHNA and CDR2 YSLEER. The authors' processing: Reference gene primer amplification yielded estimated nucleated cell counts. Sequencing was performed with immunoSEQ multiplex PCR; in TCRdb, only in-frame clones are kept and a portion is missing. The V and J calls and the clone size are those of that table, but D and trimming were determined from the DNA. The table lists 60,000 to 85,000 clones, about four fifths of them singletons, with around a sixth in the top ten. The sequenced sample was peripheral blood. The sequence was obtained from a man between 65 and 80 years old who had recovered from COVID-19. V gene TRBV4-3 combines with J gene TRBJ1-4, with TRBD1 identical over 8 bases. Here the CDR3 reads CASSRVQDRGNEKLFF. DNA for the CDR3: TGCGCCAGCAGCCGAGTTCAAGACAGGGGTAATGAAAAACTGTTTTTT.